These T cell receptor beta chains were read from a single sample in a study of shared clonotypes between healthy human individuals. The table came from immunoSEQ multiplex PCR; TCRdb's copy has only in-frame clones and leaves some out. The top ten clones hold 13% of a sample with hundreds of thousands of clones, over 60% of them seen once. The source material was PBMCs. The receptors were gathered from a woman aged 35 to 49 in good health. Some clones in this sample may be carry-over from other donors' samples. The CDR3 runs from the conserved cysteine through the conserved F or W. The order of the fields is V gene, clone size, D gene, J gene, CDR3 DNA, CDR3 protein. D genes are given only for firm matches. The size entry is marked missing in some rows and otherwise reads once, few, many or a size class.

v_gene: TRBV9; abundance: once; d_gene: .; j_gene: TRBJ1-1; CDR3nt: TGTGCCAGCAGCGTAGGGGGCAGGTCTGTTTTCTTT; CDR3aa: CASSVGGRSVFF
v_gene: TRBV10-1; abundance: .; d_gene: TRBD2; j_gene: TRBJ2-7; CDR3nt: TGCGCCATTACCCGGAGCGGGAGGGCCTACGAGCAGTACTTC; CDR3aa: CAITRSGRAYEQYF
v_gene: TRBV25-1; abundance: once; d_gene: .; j_gene: TRBJ2-7; CDR3nt: TGTGCCAGCAGTGAATGGGGACTGGCGGGGGAGCAGTACTTC; CDR3aa: CASSEWGLAGEQYF
v_gene: TRBV4-1; abundance: .; d_gene: TRBD1; j_gene: TRBJ2-7; CDR3nt: TGCGCCAGCAGCCAAGCGAAGGGACAGATCTACGAGCAGTACTTC; CDR3aa: CASSQAKGQIYEQYF
v_gene: TRBV7-2; abundance: once; d_gene: .; j_gene: TRBJ1-2; CDR3nt: TGTGCCAGCAGCTTAGTGCTACAGACCTATGGCTACACCTTC; CDR3aa: CASSLVLQTYGYTF
v_gene: TRBV18; abundance: .; d_gene: TRBD1; j_gene: TRBJ2-7; CDR3nt: TGTGCCAGCTCACCCATCCCGGGACAGGGGGCTTACGAGCAGTACTTC; CDR3aa: CASSPIPGQGAYEQYF
v_gene: TRBV30; abundance: once; d_gene: .; j_gene: TRBJ2-6; CDR3nt: TGTGCCTGGAGTGTGGTCAGGTCGTGGACTGGGGCCAACGTCCTGACTTTC; CDR3aa: CAWSVVRSWTGANVLTF
v_gene: TRBV7-4; abundance: .; d_gene: .; j_gene: TRBJ2-7; CDR3nt: TGTGCCAGCAGCTTTGCGGCTCCCTACGAGCAGTACTTC; CDR3aa: CASSFAAPYEQYF
v_gene: TRBV19; abundance: .; d_gene: TRBD1; j_gene: TRBJ2-3; CDR3nt: TGTGCCAGTACCCAGCAGGGGGCGACAGATACGCAGTATTTT; CDR3aa: CASTQQGATDTQYF
v_gene: TRBV5-1; abundance: few; d_gene: TRBD2; j_gene: TRBJ2-5; CDR3nt: TGCGCCAGCAGCGCCACCGCGGGAGCCCAAGAGACCCAGTACTTC; CDR3aa: CASSATAGAQETQYF